The 19 T cell receptor beta chains below were found in one sample sequenced in a study of blood T cells in healthy people across ages. Using a J-beta primer mix together with a sample-barcoded 5' primer, a second PCR was run for roughly 7 to 12 cycles. TCRdb reprocessed the 5' RACE reads via MiXCR and lists one record per CDR3 protein. The table has about 800,000 distinct CDR3 sequences, around half seen once. Sample: blood. These receptors were taken from a man at least 80 years old in good health.

This clonotype was seen a handful of times. J is TRBJ2-7 and V is TRBV5-1; 7 nucleotides match TRBD2. V gave up 3 bases and J gave up 4 bases; unmatched junction bases: 10. The CDR3 contains 15 residues. Germline V gene lookup returns CDR1 SGHRS and CDR2 YFSETQ. The CDR3 sequence is CASSYGASGAYEQYF. The CDR3 DNA sequence: TGCGCCAGCAGCTACGGGGCTAGCGGTGCGTACGAGCAGTACTTC.

This clonotype was seen ten or more times. The chain employs TRBV5-1 and TRBJ2-5; 7 bases line up with TRBD1. This CDR3 comprises 15 residues. Germline V gene data show CDR1 as SGHRS and CDR2 as YFSETQ. Losses at the gene ends were 5 bases for V and 8 bases for J; bases not matched to a gene: 15. DNA for the CDR3: TGCGCCAGCAGTTACCGGGACAGCAGATCTGGAACCCAGTACTTC. It codes for CASSYRDSRSGTQYF.

This sequence joins TRBV20-1 and TRBJ1-4, with 10 bases matching TRBD1. Unmatched junction bases numbered 8, after V lost 6 bases and J lost 7 bases. This CDR3 is built from 14 residues. Germline CDR1 and CDR2: DFQATT and SNEGSKA (reference sequence). The CDR3 DNA reads TGCAGTGCAACGGACAGGGGGATTGGTGAAAAACTGTTTTTT. It translates to CSATDRGIGEKLFF.

The rearrangement links TRBV29-1 to TRBJ2-5, with D possibly TRBD1 on 5 matching bases. CDR1 SQVTM and CDR2 ANQGSEA come from the germline V gene. With 4 bases removed from V and 2 bases from J, the gap between germline ends came to 17 bases. This CDR3 region has 15 residues. CDR3 bases: TGCAGCGTTGGCCGAGACAGCCGTTTTCAAGAGACCCAGTACTTC. Its protein product is CSVGRDSRFQETQYF.

The gene calls are TRBV20-1 and TRBJ2-3; D not resolved. V was shortened by 4 bases and J by 3 bases, with 11 bases between the two germline ends. Germline CDR1 is DFQATT and CDR2 is SNEGSKA (reference sequence). The length of the CDR3 is 13 residues. The CDR3 DNA reads as TGCAGTGCTAAAGCCCTTAATACAGATACGCAGTATTTT. It specifies CSAKALNTDTQYF.

The chain has TRBV5-1 and TRBJ2-1; D gene ambiguous. V was clipped by 0 bases and J by 8 bases, with 9 bases between them. Per the germline V gene, CDR1 is SGHRS and CDR2 is YFSETQ. CDR3 length equals 13 residues. CDR3 region: CASSLAPNYEQFF. The CDR3 DNA reads as TGCGCCAGCAGCTTGGCACCAAATTATGAGCAGTTCTTC.

The rearrangement joins TRBV18 to TRBJ2-6, with D perhaps matching TRBD1 or TRBD2 (6 bases each). CDR1 is KGHSH and CDR2 is LQKENI in the germline V gene. V lost 8 bases, J lost 1 base, and 27 bases lay in between. This CDR3 contains 20 residues. In nucleotides, the CDR3 is TGTGCCAGCACCGCTACACCGGGGGCCCACGAGAGGTCTGGGGCCAACGTCCTGACTTTC. Its translation is CASTATPGAHERSGANVLTF.

This clonotype was counted between two and nine times. The chain uses TRBV28 and TRBJ2-7; 8 bases line up with TRBD2. The germline V gene has CDR1 MDHEN and CDR2 SYDVKM. V was pared by 6 bases and J by 2 bases, with 3 bases of the junction left unmatched. This CDR3 spans 13 amino acids. The CDR3 nucleotides are TGTGCCAGCAGCATAGCGGGAACCTACGAGCAGTACTTC. It yields the protein CASSIAGTYEQYF. Complete variable domain (other parts from reference TRBV28 and TRBJ2-7): DVKVTQSSRYLVKRTGEKVFLECVQDMDHENMFWYRQDPGLGLRLIYFSYDVKMKEKGDIPEGYSVSREKKERFSLILESASTNQTSMYLCASSIAGTYEQYFGPGTRLTVT.

The chain employs TRBV7-8 and TRBJ2-5, with a weak D call TRBD2 (6 bases). The V and J ends lost 4 bases and 5 bases respectively, with 11 bases between them. CDR1 is SGHVS, CDR2 FQNEAQ, per germline. The CDR3 runs 13 residues. For the CDR3, the DNA is TGTGCCAGCAGCTCTATTGGAGGGGAGACCCAGTACTTC. Its protein is CASSSIGGETQYF.

This chain joins TRBV14 and TRBJ2-5, with D hard to call. The J call may be in error: the DNA end matches TRBJ2-7 better. The CDR3 totals 14 residues. CDR1 SGHDN and CDR2 FVKESK come from the germline V gene. The CDR3 protein is CASSLGRVFDEQYF. CDR3 in DNA: TGTGCCAGCAGCCTCGGTCGAGTTTTCGACGAGCAGTACTTC.

V gene TRBV20-1 combines with J gene TRBJ2-7; 8 bases agree with TRBD1. This CDR3 spans 13 amino acids. CDR1 and CDR2 from the germline V gene are DFQATT and SNEGSKA (reference sequence). J was trimmed by 10 bases and V by 3 bases; bases with no gene match: 11. The CDR3 protein is CSARDGQGATQYF. The CDR3 nucleotides read TGCAGTGCTAGGGATGGACAGGGTGCAACCCAGTACTTC.

The sample holds many counts of this clonotype. DNA for the CDR3: TGTGCCAGCAAGGTCGGGGTGTCAAACTACGAGCAGTACTTC. Translation: CASKVGVSNYEQYF. This chain connects TRBV6-5 to TRBJ2-7, with a tentative D call TRBD2 (5 bases). Germline V lookup: CDR1 MNHEY, CDR2 SVGAGI. The CDR3 is made up of 14 amino acids. V shed 7 bases and J shed 3 bases, with 16 bases lying between them.

This clonotype was recorded at least ten times. This CDR3 reads CASRVFMNTEAFF. The CDR3 DNA reads as TGTGCCAGCAGGGTATTTATGAACACTGAAGCTTTCTTT. The rearrangement uses TRBV2 and TRBJ1-1; D is ambiguous. CDR1 is SNHLY and CDR2 is FYNNEI in the germline V gene. V lost 6 bases to trimming and J lost 0 bases, with 8 bases between them. The CDR3 extends over 13 amino acids.

The rearrangement joins TRBV29-1 to TRBJ2-3; 8 bases agree with TRBD1. The V gene end was trimmed by 7 bases and the J gene end by 2 bases; junction bases not matched to a gene: 5. The CDR3 spans 13 residues. Germline V CDR1 and CDR2: SQVTM, ANQGSEA. CDR3 protein: CSAQGADTDTQYF. The DNA for the CDR3 is TGCAGCGCCCAGGGGGCCGACACAGATACGCAGTATTTT.

This clonotype came up many times. The rearrangement uses TRBV7-9 and TRBJ2-5; possibly TRBD1 for D (6 bases). Germline values: CDR1 SEHNR, CDR2 FQNEAQ (reference sequence). This CDR3 comprises 13 residues. CDR3 nucleotide sequence: TGTGCTATACGTCCAGGGGAAAGGGAGACCCAGTACTTC. Protein: CAIRPGERETQYF.

The V gene is TRBV12-3 or TRBV12-4, the J gene TRBJ2-3, with a tentative D call TRBD2 (5 bases). V lost 5 bases and J 10 bases, leaving 16 bases between the germline ends. The CDR3 has 13 amino acids. The DNA for the CDR3 is TGTGCCAGCAGTATCGGGGAATCGGATGCGCAGTATTTT. Translating gives CASSIGESDAQYF.

This chain joins TRBV6-5 and TRBJ1-2; TRBD1 agrees at 7 bases. V dropped 2 bases and J dropped 7; count of bases not matched to a gene: 10. This CDR3 has 15 residues. In germline, CDR1 is MNHEY, CDR2 SVGAGI. The CDR3 region is CASSYGGAGGFGYTF. The CDR3 nucleotides read TGTGCCAGCAGTTACGGTGGAGCAGGGGGTTTTGGCTACACCTTC.

This clonotype was seen only once. J is TRBJ2-3 and V is TRBV12-3 or TRBV12-4; possibly TRBD1 or TRBD2 for D (5 bases each). This CDR3 is 15 amino acids long. The germline V and J ends were trimmed by 7 bases and 5 bases, with 19 bases remaining between them. CDR3 amino acids: CASTLMRGLKDTQYF. The CDR3, as DNA: TGTGCCAGCACTCTTATGAGGGGCCTTAAAGATACGCAGTATTTT.

This chain connects TRBV6-5 to TRBJ1-6, with unresolved D. Trimming removed 7 bases from V and 7 bases from J, with 11 bases in between. CDR1 MNHEY and CDR2 SVGAGI come from the germline V gene. The CDR3 extends over 13 amino acids. The CDR3 loop is CASNREANSPLHF. CDR3 sequence (DNA): TGTGCCAGCAATCGAGAGGCGAATTCACCCCTCCACTTT.